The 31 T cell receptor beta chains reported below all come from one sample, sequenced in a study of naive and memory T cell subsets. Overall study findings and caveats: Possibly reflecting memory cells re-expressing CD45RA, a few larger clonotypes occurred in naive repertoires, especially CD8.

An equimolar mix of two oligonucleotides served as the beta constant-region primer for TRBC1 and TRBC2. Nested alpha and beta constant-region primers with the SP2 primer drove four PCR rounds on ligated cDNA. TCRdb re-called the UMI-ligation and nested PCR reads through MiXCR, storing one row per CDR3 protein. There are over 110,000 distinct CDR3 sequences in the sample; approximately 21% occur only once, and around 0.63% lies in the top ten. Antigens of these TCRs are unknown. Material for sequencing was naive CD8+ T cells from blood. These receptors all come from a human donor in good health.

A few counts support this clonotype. CDR3 bases: TGTGCCAGCAGTTTAGGGGTAAACAATGAGCAGTTCTTC. Encoded protein: CASSLGVNNEQFF. The V gene is TRBV27, the J gene TRBJ2-1; D is ambiguous. The CDR3 consists of 13 residues. V was clipped by 2 bases and J by 5 bases, with 7 bases between them. The germline gives CDR1 MNHEY, CDR2 SMNVEV (reference sequence).

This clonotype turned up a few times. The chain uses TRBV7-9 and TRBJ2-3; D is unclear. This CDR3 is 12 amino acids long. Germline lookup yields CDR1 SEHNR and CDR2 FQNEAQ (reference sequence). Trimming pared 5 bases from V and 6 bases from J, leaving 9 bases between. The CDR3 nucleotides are TGTGCCAGCAGCCTCTGGTTGGATACGCAGTATTTT. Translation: CASSLWLDTQYF.

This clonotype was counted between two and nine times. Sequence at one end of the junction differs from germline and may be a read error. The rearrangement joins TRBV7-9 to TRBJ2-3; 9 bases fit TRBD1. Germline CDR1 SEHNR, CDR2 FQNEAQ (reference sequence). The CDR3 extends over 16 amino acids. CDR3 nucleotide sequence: TGTGCCACCAGCTCTTTGACAGGGGGAGAGACAGATACGCAGTATTTT. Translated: CATSSLTGGETDTQYF. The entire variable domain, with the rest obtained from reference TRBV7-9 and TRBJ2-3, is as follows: DTGVSQNPRHKITKRGQNVTFRCDPISEHNRLYWYRQTLGQGPEFLTYFQNEAQLEKSRLLSDRFSAERPKGSFSTLEIQRTEQGDSAMYLCATSSLTGGETDTQYFGPGTRLTVL.

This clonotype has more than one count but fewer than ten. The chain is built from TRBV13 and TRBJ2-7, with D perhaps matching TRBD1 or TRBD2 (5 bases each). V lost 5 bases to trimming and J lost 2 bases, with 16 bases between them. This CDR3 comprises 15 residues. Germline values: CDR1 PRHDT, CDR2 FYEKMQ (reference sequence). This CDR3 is CASSPSGTEAYEQYF. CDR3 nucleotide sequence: TGTGCCAGCAGCCCCTCTGGGACGGAAGCCTACGAGCAGTACTTC.

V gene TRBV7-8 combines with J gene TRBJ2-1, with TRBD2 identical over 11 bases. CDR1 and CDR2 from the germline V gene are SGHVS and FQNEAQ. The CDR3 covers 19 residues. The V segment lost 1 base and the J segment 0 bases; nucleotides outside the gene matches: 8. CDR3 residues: CASSLVIAGGLNSYNEQFF. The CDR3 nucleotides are TGTGCCAGCAGCTTAGTAATAGCGGGAGGGCTCAACTCCTACAATGAGCAGTTCTTC. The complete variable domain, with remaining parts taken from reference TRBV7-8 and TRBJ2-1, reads GAGVSQSPRYKVAKRGQDVALRCDPISGHVSLFWYQQALGQGPEFLTYFQNEAQLDKSGLPSDRFFAERPEGSVSTLKIQRTQQEDSAVYLCASSLVIAGGLNSYNEQFFGPGTRLTVL.

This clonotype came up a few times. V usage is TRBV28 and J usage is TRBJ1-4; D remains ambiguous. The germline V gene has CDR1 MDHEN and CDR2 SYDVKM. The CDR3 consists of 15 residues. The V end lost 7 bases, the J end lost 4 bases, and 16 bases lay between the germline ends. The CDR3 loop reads CASTAAGEVNEKLFF. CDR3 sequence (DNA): TGTGCCAGCACCGCGGCGGGAGAGGTTAATGAAAAACTGTTTTTT.

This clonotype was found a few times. In DNA form, the CDR3 reads TGTGCCAGCAGTTCCCGGACAGTAGCCAAAAACATTCAGTACTTC. Its translation: CASSSRTVAKNIQYF. The chain uses TRBV28 and TRBJ2-4; the D gene is possibly TRBD1 (6 bases). Trimming took 4 bases from V and 0 from J, leaving 10 bases between them. The germline V gene has CDR1 MDHEN and CDR2 SYDVKM. The CDR3 spans 15 residues.

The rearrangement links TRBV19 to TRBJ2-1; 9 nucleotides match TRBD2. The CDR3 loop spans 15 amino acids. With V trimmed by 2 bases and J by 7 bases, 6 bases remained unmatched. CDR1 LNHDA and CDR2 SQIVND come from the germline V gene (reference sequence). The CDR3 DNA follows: TGTGCCAGTAGTATACTAGCGGGATCCCATAATGAGCAGTTCTTC. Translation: CASSILAGSHNEQFF.

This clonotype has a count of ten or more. The CDR3 nucleotides are TGTGCCAGCGGACTAGCGGGTCAAGAGACCCAGTACTTC. Translating gives CASGLAGQETQYF. The rearrangement uses TRBV6-5 and TRBJ2-5; 11 nucleotides agree with TRBD2. Germline V gene sequence: CDR1 MNHEY, CDR2 SVGAGI. V trimming: 8 bases; J trimming: 2 bases; junction bases outside the gene matches: 1. The CDR3 contains 13 residues.

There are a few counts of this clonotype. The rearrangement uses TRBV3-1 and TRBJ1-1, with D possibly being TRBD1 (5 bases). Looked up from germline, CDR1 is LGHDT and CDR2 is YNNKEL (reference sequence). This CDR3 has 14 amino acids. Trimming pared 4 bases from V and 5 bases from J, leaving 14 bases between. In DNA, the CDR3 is TGTGCCAGCAGCCCGATAGGAGGGGAGACTGAAGCTTTCTTT. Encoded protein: CASSPIGGETEAFF.

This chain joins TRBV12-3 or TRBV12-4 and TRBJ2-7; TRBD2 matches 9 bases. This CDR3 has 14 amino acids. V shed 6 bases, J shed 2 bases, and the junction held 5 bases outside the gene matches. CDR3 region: CASSLAGSAYEQYF. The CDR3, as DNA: TGTGCCAGCAGCCTAGCGGGGTCGGCCTACGAGCAGTACTTC.

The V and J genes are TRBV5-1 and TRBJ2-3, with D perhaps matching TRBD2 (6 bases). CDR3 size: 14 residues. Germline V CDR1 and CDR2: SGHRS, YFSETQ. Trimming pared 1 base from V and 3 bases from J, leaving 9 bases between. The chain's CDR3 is CASSLNAGTDTQYF. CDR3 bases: TGCGCCAGCAGCTTGAATGCGGGGACAGATACGCAGTATTTT. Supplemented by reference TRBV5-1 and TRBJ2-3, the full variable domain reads KAGVTQTPRYLIKTRGQQVTLSCSPISGHRSVSWYQQTPGQGLQFLFEYFSETQRNKGNFPGRFSGRQFSNSRSEMNVSTLELGDSALYLCASSLNAGTDTQYFGPGTRLTVL.

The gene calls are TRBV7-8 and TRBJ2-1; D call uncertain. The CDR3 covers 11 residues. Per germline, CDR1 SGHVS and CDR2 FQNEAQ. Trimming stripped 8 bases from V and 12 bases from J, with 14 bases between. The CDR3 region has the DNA TGTGCCAGCTCCTTCGGTACGGGGCAGTTCTTC. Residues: CASSFGTGQFF.

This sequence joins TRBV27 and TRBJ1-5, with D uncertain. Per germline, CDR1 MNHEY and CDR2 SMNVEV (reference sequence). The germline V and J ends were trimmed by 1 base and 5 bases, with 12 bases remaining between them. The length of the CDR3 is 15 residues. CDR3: CASSLWSGSDQPQHF. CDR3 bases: TGTGCCAGCAGTTTATGGTCGGGTTCGGATCAGCCCCAGCATTTT.

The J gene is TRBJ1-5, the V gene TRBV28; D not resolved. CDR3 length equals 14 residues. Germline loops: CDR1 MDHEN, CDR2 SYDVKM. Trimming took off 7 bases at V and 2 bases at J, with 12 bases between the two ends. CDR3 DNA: TGTGCCAGCACATTGTTGGGCGGCAATCAGCCCCAGCATTTT. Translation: CASTLLGGNQPQHF.

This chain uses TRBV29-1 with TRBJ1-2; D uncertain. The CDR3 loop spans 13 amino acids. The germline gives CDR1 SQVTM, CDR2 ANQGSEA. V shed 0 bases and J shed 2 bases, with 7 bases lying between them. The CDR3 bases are TGCAGCGTTGAAGATGAGACCAACTATGGCTACACCTTC. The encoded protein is CSVEDETNYGYTF.

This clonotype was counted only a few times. CDR3: CASSTSNQPQHF. In DNA, the CDR3 is TGTGCCAGCAGCACCTCCAATCAGCCCCAGCATTTT. The rearrangement joins TRBV27 to TRBJ1-5, with D unclear. The CDR3 spans 12 residues. Trimming stripped 6 bases from V and 3 bases from J, with 6 bases between. Germline CDR1 MNHEY, CDR2 SMNVEV (reference sequence).

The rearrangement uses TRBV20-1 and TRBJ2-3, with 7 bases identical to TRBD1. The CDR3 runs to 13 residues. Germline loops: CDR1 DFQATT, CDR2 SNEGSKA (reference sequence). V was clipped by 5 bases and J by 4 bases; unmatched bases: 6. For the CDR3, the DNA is TGCAGTGCTCCCAGGGGGACCCCAGATACGCAGTATTTT. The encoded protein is CSAPRGTPDTQYF.

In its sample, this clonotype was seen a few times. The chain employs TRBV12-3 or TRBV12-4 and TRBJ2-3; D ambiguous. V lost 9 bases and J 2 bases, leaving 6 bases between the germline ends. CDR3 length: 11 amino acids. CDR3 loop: CASHHTDTQYF. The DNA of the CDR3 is TGTGCCAGTCATCACACAGATACGCAGTATTTT.

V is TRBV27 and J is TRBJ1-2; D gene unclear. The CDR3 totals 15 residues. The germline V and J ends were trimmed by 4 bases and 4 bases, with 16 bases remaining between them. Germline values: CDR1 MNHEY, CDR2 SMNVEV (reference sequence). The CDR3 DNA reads TGTGCCAGCAGTTCGGAGAGCTACGACCTCTATGGCTACACCTTC. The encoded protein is CASSSESYDLYGYTF.

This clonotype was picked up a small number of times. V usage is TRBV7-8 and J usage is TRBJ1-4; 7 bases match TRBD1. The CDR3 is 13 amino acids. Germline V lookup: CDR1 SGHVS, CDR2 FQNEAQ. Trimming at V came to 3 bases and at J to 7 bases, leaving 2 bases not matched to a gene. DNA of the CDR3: TGTGCCAGCAGCTTGCGACAGGGTGAAAAACTGTTTTTT. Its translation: CASSLRQGEKLFF. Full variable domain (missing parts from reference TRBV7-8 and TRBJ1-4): GAGVSQSPRYKVAKRGQDVALRCDPISGHVSLFWYQQALGQGPEFLTYFQNEAQLDKSGLPSDRFFAERPEGSVSTLKIQRTQQEDSAVYLCASSLRQGEKLFFGSGTQLSVL.

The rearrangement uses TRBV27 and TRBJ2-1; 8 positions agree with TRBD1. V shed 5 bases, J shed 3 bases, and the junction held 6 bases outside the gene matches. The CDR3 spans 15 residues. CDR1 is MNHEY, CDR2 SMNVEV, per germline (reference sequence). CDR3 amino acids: CASSAGQEVYNEQFF. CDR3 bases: TGTGCCAGCAGTGCGGGACAGGAGGTCTACAATGAGCAGTTCTTC.

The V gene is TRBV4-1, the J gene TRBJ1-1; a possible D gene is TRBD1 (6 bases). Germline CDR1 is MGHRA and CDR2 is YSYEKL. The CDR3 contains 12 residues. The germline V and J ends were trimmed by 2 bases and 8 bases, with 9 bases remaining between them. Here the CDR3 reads CASSQSGAEAFF. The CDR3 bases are TGCGCCAGCAGCCAATCGGGGGCCGAAGCTTTCTTT.

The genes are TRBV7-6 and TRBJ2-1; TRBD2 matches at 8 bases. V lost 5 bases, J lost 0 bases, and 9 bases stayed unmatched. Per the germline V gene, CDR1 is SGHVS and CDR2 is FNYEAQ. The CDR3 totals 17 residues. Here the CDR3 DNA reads TGTGCCAGCAGCAGAATTAGCGGGATAAACTCCTACAATGAGCAGTTCTTC. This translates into CASSRISGINSYNEQFF. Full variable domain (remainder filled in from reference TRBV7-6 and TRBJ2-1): GAGVSQSPRYKVTKRGQDVALRCDPISGHVSLYWYRQALGQGPEFLTYFNYEAQQDKSGLPNDRFSAERPEGSISTLTIQRTEQRDSAMYRCASSRISGINSYNEQFFGPGTRLTVL.

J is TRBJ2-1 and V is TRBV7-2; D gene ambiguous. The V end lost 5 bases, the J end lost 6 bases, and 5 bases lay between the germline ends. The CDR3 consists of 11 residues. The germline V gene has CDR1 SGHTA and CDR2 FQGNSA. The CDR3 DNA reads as TGTGCCAGCAGCCCCTTCAATGAGCAGTTCTTC. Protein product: CASSPFNEQFF. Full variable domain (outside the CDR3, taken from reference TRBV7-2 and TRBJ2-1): GAGVSQSPSNKVTEKGKDVELRCDPISGHTALYWYRQSLGQGLEFLIYFQGNSAPDKSGLPSDRFSAERTGGSVSTLTIQRTQQEDSAVYLCASSPFNEQFFGPGTRLTVL.

The CDR3 protein is CASSSGGTWKETQYF. Here the CDR3 DNA reads TGTGCCAGCAGCTCTGGAGGGACTTGGAAGGAGACCCAGTACTTC. This chain joins TRBV5-6 and TRBJ2-5; weak D call: TRBD2 (6 bases). The CDR3 extends over 15 amino acids. Germline V lookup: CDR1 SGHDT, CDR2 YYEEEE. V lost 3 bases to trimming and J lost 5 bases, with 17 bases between them.

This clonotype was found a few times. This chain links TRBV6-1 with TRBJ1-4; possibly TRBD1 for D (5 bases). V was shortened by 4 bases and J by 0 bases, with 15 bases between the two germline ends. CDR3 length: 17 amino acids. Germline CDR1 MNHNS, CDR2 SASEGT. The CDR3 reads CASSADNPLATNEKLFF. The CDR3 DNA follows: TGTGCCAGCAGTGCGGACAACCCACTTGCAACTAATGAAAAACTGTTTTTT.

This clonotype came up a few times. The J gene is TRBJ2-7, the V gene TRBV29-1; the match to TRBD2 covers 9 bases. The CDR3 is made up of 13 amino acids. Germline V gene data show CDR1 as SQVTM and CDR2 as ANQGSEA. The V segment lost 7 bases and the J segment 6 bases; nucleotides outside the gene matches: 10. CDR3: CSAVSVLAGEQYF. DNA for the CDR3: TGCAGCGCCGTCAGCGTACTAGCGGGCGAGCAGTACTTC.

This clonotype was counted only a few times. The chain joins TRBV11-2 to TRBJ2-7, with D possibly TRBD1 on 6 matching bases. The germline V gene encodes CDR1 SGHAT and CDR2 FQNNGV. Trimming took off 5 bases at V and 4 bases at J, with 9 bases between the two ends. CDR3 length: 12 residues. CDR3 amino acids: CASSGGRYEQYF. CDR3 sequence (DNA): TGTGCCAGCAGCGGGGGCAGGTACGAGCAGTACTTC.

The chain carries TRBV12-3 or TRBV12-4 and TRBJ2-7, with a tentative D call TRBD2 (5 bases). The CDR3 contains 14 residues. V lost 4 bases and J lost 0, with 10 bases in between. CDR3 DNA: TGTGCCAGCAGTTCTGCCGGGATCTCCTACGAGCAGTACTTC. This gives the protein CASSSAGISYEQYF.

CDR3 amino acids: CASSYETSGNQETQYF. DNA of the CDR3: TGTGCCAGCAGTTACGAGACTAGCGGAAACCAAGAGACCCAGTACTTC. The chain has TRBV6-5 and TRBJ2-5, with 9 bases lining up with TRBD2. The CDR3 contains 16 residues. CDR1 and CDR2 from the germline V gene are MNHEY and SVGAGI. V lost 2 bases, J lost 0 bases, and 4 bases stayed unmatched.